This T cell receptor (beta chain) was recovered during a study of T cells in Graves' hyperthyroidism and ophthalmopathy (dated by TCRdb to the late 2010s). In the study overall: Peripheral blood samples were taken at initial diagnosis, before any treatment was given. An independent validation cohort of some 18 hyperthyroidism patients and 15 or so patients who later progressed to ophthalmopathy tested prospective prediction of ophthalmopathy. Once sampling was done, hyperthyroidism patients were given methimazole at a starting dose of 30 mg daily, whereas ophthalmopathy patients were given high-dose intravenous methylprednisolone. For training and testing, the 100 or so patients in the discovery cohort were randomly divided in a 7:3 ratio. A discovery cohort of about 96 patients, 43 with Graves' ophthalmopathy and 57 with stable Graves' hyperthyroidism, was used to find distinguishing TCR V-J signatures. TCR Vbeta CDR3 sequencing of 120 to 150 peripheral blood samples (over 40 ophthalmopathy, 75 to 85 hyperthyroidism and around 17 progressor patients) is reported in the paper. Thyroid tissue and blood T-cell repertoires from roughly six Graves' hyperthyroidism patients were also compared in the study.

The CDR3 sequence holds 14 residues, the cysteine and phenylalanine included. The CDR3 DNA has 42 bases and is translated from base 1. V and J are trimmed by 1 base and 7 bases, and the gene matches miss 3 bases of the junction. Sequences LGHDT (CDR1) and YNNKEL (CDR2) are obtained from the germline V gene (reference sequence). The table lists this clonotype with many counts. Its antigen specificity is not known. No base qualities exist here, and no much larger clone lies one base off it. The TCR beta CDR3 regions were amplified from RNA transcripts. A first-round RT-PCR of the TCR CDR3 used the HTBI primer set with the Qiagen OneStep RT-PCR kit. Libraries were constructed in a second round of multiplex PCR, after which size selection and purification were carried out. Libraries were sequenced paired-end with 100 bp reads on an Illumina HiSeq2000. The paper's processing steps were these. SOAPnuke was used to process the raw data, removing reads that contained adapters or uncalled bases, had a mean Phred below 15, or lacked an exact match to the constant primer or identifier. High-quality paired reads were merged with COPE v1.2.5, and unique nucleotide sequences were defined as clonotypes. Clonotypes were aligned to IMGT TRBV, TRBD and TRBJ reference segments using MiTCR v1.1. Analysis was restricted to V-J combinations with a frequency above 0.0001, which covered about 99% of repertoires. A TCS score was defined as the ratio of F50 (clonal expansion) to E x V (chaos), with BLOSUM62-based TCRdist applied between CDR3 peptides within each V-J. Welch's t-statistics and random forest reduced several hundred V-J features to 10 to 15, which were used in a naive Bayes classifier (R e1071). TCRdb trimmed public reads at Q25 via fastp, called clones via MiXCR and kept in-frame beta chains. All rows with the same CDR3 protein become a single entry with the most common DNA and genes. These V and J calls originate from TCRdb's pipeline instead of the authors' own analysis. This sample gives 600,000 or so distinct CDR3 sequences in total; more than 12% of them show up just once. Together, the top ten hold about an eighth of the sample.

Overall results and qualifications from the work: In validation, the model predicted progression to ophthalmopathy a median of about 6.8 months before onset, with about 67% sensitivity and about 72% specificity. Blood samples also contained most of the expanded thyroid clonotypes (frequency above 0.001), which suggests that blood repertoires may reflect thyroid immune responses. No statistical method was used to fix the sample size in advance, and group allocation was not hidden from the investigators. A model built on a 13 V-J signature distinguished ophthalmopathy from stable hyperthyroidism, reaching 85% to 90% sensitivity and about 81% specificity in cross-validation and 80%/75% in testing.

In the ophthalmopathy patients, disease was moderately to severely active, with a Clinical Activity Score of 3 or more, a NOSPECS grade of 4 or more, and a duration of less than 3 months. Any patient with an uncontrolled infection, another autoimmune disease, pregnancy or lactation was excluded. Diagnoses relied on clinical symptoms, serum thyroxine and TRAb, thyroid ultrasound and orbital computed tomography. Ficoll-Paque density gradient centrifugation was used to isolate PBMCs from under 11 ml of fresh peripheral blood. Trizol reagent was used to extract total RNA, and RNA quality was then checked on an Agilent 2100 Bioanalyzer.

What was sequenced was blood. The rearranged chain carries TRBV3-1 and TRBJ1-4; 7 bases in the middle match TRBD1. The TCR was taken from a woman aged 50 to 60 with Graves' ophthalmopathy. The CDR3: CASSQVRTGEKLFF. The bases read TGTGCCAGCAGCCAAGTACGGACAGGTGAAAAACTGTTTTTT.